Below, 8 T cell receptor beta chains from the same sample are listed, as sequenced in a study of shared clonotypes between healthy human individuals. Naive CD8 isolation took CD45RO-negative cells positively selected for CCR7 and excluded terminally differentiated effector memory CD45RA+ cells. Produced via immunoSEQ multiplex PCR; TCRdb's table is partial and in-frame only. Here the sample spans 1.5 million to 2.5 million clones, approximately 94% being singletons. The sequenced sample consisted of naive CD8+ T cells sorted from blood. These receptors all stem from a man in his late teens or twenties in good health.

As regards this clone: The same CDR3 is also encoded by other DNA sequences in this sample. The chain links TRBV5-4 to TRBJ2-1; perhaps TRBD1 as D (6 bases). CDR3 length: 12 amino acids. Trimming shortened V by 5 bases and J by 6 bases, and 9 bases separated the two germline ends. Germline CDR1 reads SGHNT; CDR2 reads YYREEE (reference sequence). The CDR3 loop reads CASSSDSNEQFF. The CDR3, as DNA: TGTGCCAGCAGTTCGGACAGCAATGAGCAGTTCTTC.

Concerning this clone itself: At the DNA level, this CDR3 is encoded by other sequences in the same sample as well. V gene TRBV7-9 combines with J gene TRBJ1-1; D may be TRBD1 (6 bases). Germline CDR1 SEHNR, CDR2 FQNEAQ (reference sequence). The length of the CDR3 is 15 residues. V lost 4 bases and J lost 0, with 12 bases in between. The CDR3 DNA follows: TGTGCCAGCAGCTCAGCCGGGACATTGAACACTGAAGCTTTCTTT. The encoded protein is CASSSAGTLNTEAFF.

The chain is built from TRBV6-6 and TRBJ2-2, with D uncertain. CDR3 size: 15 residues. V gave up 0 bases and J gave up 0 bases, with 5 bases separating them. CDR1 is MNHNY, CDR2 SVGAGI, per germline (reference sequence). CDR3 bases: TGTGCCAGCAGTTACTCGGTGCCGAACACCGGGGAGCTGTTTTTT. This translates into CASSYSVPNTGELFF.

The V and J genes are TRBV25-1 and TRBJ2-5, with TRBD2 matching 12 bases. V was pared by 0 bases and J by 5 bases, with 7 bases of the junction left unmatched. CDR1 MGHDK and CDR2 SYGVNS come from the germline V gene. The CDR3 covers 17 residues. This CDR3 is CASSEYASGRAGETQYF. The CDR3, as DNA: TGTGCCAGCAGTGAATATGCTAGCGGGAGGGCCGGGGAGACCCAGTACTTC.

The chain uses TRBV28 and TRBJ2-5, with 12 bases identical to TRBD2. V shed 3 bases, J shed 0 bases, and the junction held 2 bases outside the gene matches. This CDR3 has 16 amino acids. Germline V gene data show CDR1 as MDHEN and CDR2 as SYDVKM. The CDR3 here is CASSLTSGGNQETQYF. In DNA, the CDR3 is TGTGCCAGCAGTTTGACTAGCGGGGGAAACCAAGAGACCCAGTACTTC.

The chain uses TRBV11-2 and TRBJ2-1; D not resolved. V was shortened by 4 bases and J by 14 bases, with 12 bases between the two germline ends. Germline-derived CDR1 and CDR2 are SGHAT and FQNNGV. The CDR3 is made up of 11 amino acids. This CDR3 is CASSSGPAEFF. Written as DNA, the CDR3 is TGTGCCAGCAGCTCCGGCCCAGCTGAGTTCTTC. The variable domain in full, completed from reference TRBV11-2 and TRBJ2-1, reads EAGVAQSPRYKIIEKRQSVAFWCNPISGHATLYWYQQILGQGPKLLIQFQNNGVVDDSQLPKDRFSAERLKGVDSTLKIQPAKLEDSAVYLCASSSGPAEFFGPGTRLTVL.

This chain links TRBV9 with TRBJ1-4; D gene unclear. The germline V gene encodes CDR1 SGDLS and CDR2 YYNGEE. There are 13 residues in the CDR3. V gave up 3 bases and J gave up 7 bases, with 10 bases separating them. CDR3: CASSGPHGEKLFF. DNA for the CDR3: TGTGCCAGCAGCGGCCCTCACGGTGAAAAACTGTTTTTT. Full variable domain (outside the CDR3, taken from reference TRBV9 and TRBJ1-4): DSGVTQTPKHLITATGQRVTLRCSPRSGDLSVYWYQQSLDQGLQFLIQYYNGEERAKGNILERFSAQQFPDLHSELNLSSLELGDSALYFCASSGPHGEKLFFGSGTQLSVL.

V and J are TRBV5-8 and TRBJ2-3; D is unclear. The ends were cut back, 4 bases at V and 3 bases at J, with 18 bases in the middle. This CDR3 is 16 amino acids long. Germline loops: CDR1 SGHTS, CDR2 YDEGEE. The DNA of the CDR3 is TGTGCCAGCAGCCTTCTCGCGCTCTCTAGGACAGATACGCAGTATTTT. Amino acid sequence: CASSLLALSRTDTQYF.